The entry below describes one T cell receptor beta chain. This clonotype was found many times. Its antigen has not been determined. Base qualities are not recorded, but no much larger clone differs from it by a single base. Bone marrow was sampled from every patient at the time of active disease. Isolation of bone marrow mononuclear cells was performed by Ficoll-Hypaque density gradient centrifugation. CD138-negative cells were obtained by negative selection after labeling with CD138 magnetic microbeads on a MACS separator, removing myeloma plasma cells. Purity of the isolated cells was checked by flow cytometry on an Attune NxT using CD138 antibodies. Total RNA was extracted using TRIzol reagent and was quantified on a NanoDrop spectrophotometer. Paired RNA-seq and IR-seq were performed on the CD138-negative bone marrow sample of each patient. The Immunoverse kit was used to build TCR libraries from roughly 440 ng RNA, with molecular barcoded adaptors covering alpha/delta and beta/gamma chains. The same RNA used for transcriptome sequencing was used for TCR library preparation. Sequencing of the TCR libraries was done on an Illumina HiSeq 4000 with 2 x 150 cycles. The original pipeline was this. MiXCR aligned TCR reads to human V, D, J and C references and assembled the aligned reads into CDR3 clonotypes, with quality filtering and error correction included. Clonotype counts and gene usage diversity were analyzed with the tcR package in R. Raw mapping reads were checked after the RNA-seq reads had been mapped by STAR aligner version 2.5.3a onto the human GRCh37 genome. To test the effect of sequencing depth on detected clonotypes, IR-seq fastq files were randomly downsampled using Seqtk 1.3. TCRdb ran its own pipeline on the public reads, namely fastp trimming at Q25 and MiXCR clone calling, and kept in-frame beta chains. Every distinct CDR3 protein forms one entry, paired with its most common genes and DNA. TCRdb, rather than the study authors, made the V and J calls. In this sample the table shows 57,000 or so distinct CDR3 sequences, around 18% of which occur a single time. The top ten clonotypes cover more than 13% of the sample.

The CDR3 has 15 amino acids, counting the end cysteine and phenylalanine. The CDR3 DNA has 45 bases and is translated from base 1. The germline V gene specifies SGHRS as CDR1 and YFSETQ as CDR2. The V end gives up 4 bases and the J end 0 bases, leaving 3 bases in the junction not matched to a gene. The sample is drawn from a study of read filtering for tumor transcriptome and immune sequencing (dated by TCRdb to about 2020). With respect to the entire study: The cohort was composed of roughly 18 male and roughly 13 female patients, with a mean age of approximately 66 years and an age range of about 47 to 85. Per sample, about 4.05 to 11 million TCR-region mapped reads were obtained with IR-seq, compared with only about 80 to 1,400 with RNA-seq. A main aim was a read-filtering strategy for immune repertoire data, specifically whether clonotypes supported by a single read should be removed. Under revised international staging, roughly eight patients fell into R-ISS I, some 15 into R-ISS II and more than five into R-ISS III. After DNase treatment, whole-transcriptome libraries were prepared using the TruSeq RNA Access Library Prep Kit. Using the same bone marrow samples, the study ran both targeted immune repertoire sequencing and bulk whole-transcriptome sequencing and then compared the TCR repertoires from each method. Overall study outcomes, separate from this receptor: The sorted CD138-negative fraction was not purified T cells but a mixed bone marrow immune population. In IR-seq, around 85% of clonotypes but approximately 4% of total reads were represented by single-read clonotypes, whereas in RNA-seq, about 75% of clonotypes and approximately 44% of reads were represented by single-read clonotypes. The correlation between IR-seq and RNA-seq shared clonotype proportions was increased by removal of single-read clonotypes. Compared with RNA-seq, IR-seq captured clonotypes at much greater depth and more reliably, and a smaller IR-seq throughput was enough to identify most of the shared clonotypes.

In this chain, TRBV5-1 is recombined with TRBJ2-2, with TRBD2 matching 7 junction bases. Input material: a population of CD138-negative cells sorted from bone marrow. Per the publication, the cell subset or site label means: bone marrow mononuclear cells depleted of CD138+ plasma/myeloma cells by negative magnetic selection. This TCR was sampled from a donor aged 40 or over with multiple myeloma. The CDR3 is CASSNLAANTGELFF. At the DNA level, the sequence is TGCGCCAGCAGCAACCTAGCGGCGAACACCGGGGAGCTGTTTTTT.